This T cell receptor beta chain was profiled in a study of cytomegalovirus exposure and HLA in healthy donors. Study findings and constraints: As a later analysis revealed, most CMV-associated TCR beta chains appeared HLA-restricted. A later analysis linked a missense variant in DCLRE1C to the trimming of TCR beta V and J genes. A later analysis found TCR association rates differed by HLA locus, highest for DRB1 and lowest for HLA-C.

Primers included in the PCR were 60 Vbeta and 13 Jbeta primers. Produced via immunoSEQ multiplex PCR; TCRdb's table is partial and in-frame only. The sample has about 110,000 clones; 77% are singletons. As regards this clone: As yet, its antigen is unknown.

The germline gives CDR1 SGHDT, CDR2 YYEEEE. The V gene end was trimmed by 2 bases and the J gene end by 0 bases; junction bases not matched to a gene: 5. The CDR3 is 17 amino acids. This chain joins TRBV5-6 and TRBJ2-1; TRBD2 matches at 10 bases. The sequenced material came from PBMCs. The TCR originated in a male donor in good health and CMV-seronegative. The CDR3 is CASSLPGTSVSYNEQFF. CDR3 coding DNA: TGTGCCAGCAGCTTACCCGGGACTAGCGTCTCCTACAATGAGCAGTTCTTC.